The T cell receptor (beta chain) described here comes from a study of Graves' ophthalmopathy and Graves' hyperthyroidism. Study conclusions and caveats: With a specificity of around 72% and a sensitivity of 70% to 71%, the model predicted ophthalmopathy progression. Blood shared most expanded thyroid clonotypes above 0.001 frequency.

The length of the CDR3 is 20 residues. Trimming at V came to 10 bases and at J to 6 bases, leaving 26 bases not matched to a gene. Per the germline V gene, CDR1 is ENHRY and CDR2 is SYGVKD. From RNA, the CDR3 regions of TCR beta chains were amplified and sequenced. HTBI-primed RT-PCR formed the first round, and a multiplex PCR formed the second. Using its own MiXCR run on the multiplex PCR reads, TCRdb lists one record per CDR3 protein. The sample has approximately 640,000 distinct CDR3 sequences, 35% to 45% seen once; the top ten hold over 2.5%. As regards this clonotype: Its antigen remains unidentified.

If patients had other autoimmune diseases, uncontrolled infections, pregnancy or lactation, they were excluded. Diagnostic conclusions were grounded in clinical symptoms, serum thyroxine, TRAb, thyroid ultrasound and orbital computed tomography. The specimen was peripheral blood. The chain is built from TRBV10-3 and TRBJ2-2; 10 bases map to TRBD2. This clonotype was sampled from an adult man with Graves' ophthalmopathy. The CDR3 nucleotides read TGTGCCAGTAGTATAGGAGCTAGCGGGAGATTTCGTGAAGTAGCCGGGGAGCTGTTTTTT. It translates to CASSIGASGRFREVAGELFF.